The clone carrying this T cell receptor beta chain has only a few counts. The antigen is undetermined. Primers used in a second PCR of roughly 7 to 12 cycles were a sample-barcoded 5' primer and a J-beta primer mix. TCRdb re-called the 5' RACE reads through MiXCR, storing one row per CDR3 protein. Of around 650,000 distinct CDR3 sequences in the sample, 35% to 50% were seen once. The sample is drawn from a study of blood T cells in healthy people across ages. Across the whole study: About one barcoded beta molecule per two T cells came from capture by template switching.

Broader study findings: Researchers deemed the diversity estimates from one million T cells underestimates. Using unsorted PBMCs precluded a conclusive naive versus antigen-experienced comparison.

J was trimmed by 0 bases and V by 2 bases; bases with no gene match: 11. There are 19 residues in the CDR3. CDR1 and CDR2 from the germline V gene are MNHEY and SVGEGT. Material for sequencing was blood. The V and J genes are TRBV6-2 or TRBV6-3 and TRBJ2-4, with TRBD1 matching 9 bases. The TCR was taken from a man older than 75 in good health. CDR3 protein: CASSYGLTGGLEAKNIQYF. DNA of the CDR3: TGTGCCAGCAGTTACGGTTTAACAGGGGGCCTTGAAGCCAAAAACATTCAGTACTTC.